What follows are 14 T cell receptor beta chains derived from one specimen sequenced in a study of T cells in localized non-small cell lung cancer. The table came from immunoSEQ multiplex PCR; TCRdb's copy has only in-frame clones and leaves some out. Among approximately 70,000 clones listed, around 81% were seen once. The specimen was PBMCs, collected before any cancer treatment. These receptors came from a man aged 35 to 69 with stage II lung adenocarcinoma.

This clone appeared a single time. This sequence joins TRBV5-6 and TRBJ1-5, with D unresolved. CDR3 length: 16 amino acids. Trimming pared 1 base from V and 0 bases from J, leaving 11 bases between. Germline-derived CDR1 and CDR2 are SGHDT and YYEEEE. Here the CDR3 reads CASSLWWATSNQPQHF. The CDR3 nucleotides are TGTGCCAGCAGCTTGTGGTGGGCTACTAGCAATCAGCCCCAGCATTTT.

The V gene is TRBV5-1, the J gene TRBJ2-3, with D possibly being TRBD1 (5 bases). The CDR3 is 14 amino acids. Trimming took 2 bases from V and 4 from J, leaving 11 bases between them. Germline V gene data show CDR1 as SGHRS and CDR2 as YFSETQ. Here the CDR3 DNA reads TGCGCCAGCAGCTTCAGGGTCACGGCAGATACGCAGTATTTT. Its protein product is CASSFRVTADTQYF.

This chain links TRBV29-1 with TRBJ1-1; perhaps TRBD1 as D (6 bases). Germline V gene lookup returns CDR1 SQVTM and CDR2 ANQGSEA. Trimming removed 7 bases at V and 8 bases at J, with 11 bases between. The CDR3 runs 10 residues. CDR3 amino acids: CSGMDREAFF. In nucleotides, the CDR3 is TGCAGCGGCATGGACAGAGAAGCTTTCTTT. Full variable domain (rest looked up from reference TRBV29-1 and TRBJ1-1): SAVISQKPSRDICQRGTSLTIQCQVDSQVTMMFWYRQQPGQSLTLIATANQGSEATYESGFVIDKFPISRPNLTFSTLTVSNMSPEDSSIYLCSGMDREAFFGQGTRLTVV.

The V and J genes are TRBV9 and TRBJ2-2; 8 bases are a match to TRBD1. CDR3 length: 18 amino acids. With V trimmed by 0 bases and J by 0 bases, 7 bases remained unmatched. From germline, CDR1 is SGDLS and CDR2 YYNGEE. DNA for the CDR3: TGTGCCAGCAGCGTAGGGGACAGGCGGACTTCGAACACCGGGGAGCTGTTTTTT. Translating it yields CASSVGDRRTSNTGELFF. The full variable domain, in which reference TRBV9 and TRBJ2-2 provide the parts outside the CDR3, is DSGVTQTPKHLITATGQRVTLRCSPRSGDLSVYWYQQSLDQGLQFLIQYYNGEERAKGNILERFSAQQFPDLHSELNLSSLELGDSALYFCASSVGDRRTSNTGELFFGEGSRLTVL.

This clone was picked up one time. The rearrangement uses TRBV5-4 and TRBJ2-1, with 10 bases that match TRBD2. Germline V gives CDR1 SGHNT, CDR2 YYREEE (reference sequence). This CDR3 region has 16 residues. Trimming at V came to 0 bases and at J to 9 bases, leaving 9 bases not matched to a gene. The CDR3, as DNA: TGTGCCAGCAGCTTGGTTGCGCTAGCGGGAGAGGTTGAGCAGTTCTTC. The encoded protein is CASSLVALAGEVEQFF.

The rearrangement uses TRBV5-1 and TRBJ2-7; 7 nucleotides match TRBD1. There are 15 residues in the CDR3. The germline CDR1 and CDR2 sequences are SGHRS and YFSETQ. V dropped 3 bases and J dropped 1; count of bases not matched to a gene: 7. The DNA for the CDR3 is TGCGCCAGCAGCTGGACCGGGACAGATTCCTACGAGCAGTACTTC. This codes for CASSWTGTDSYEQYF.

This clone was counted once. The chain links TRBV2 to TRBJ2-7; D is unresolved. The CDR3 has 13 residues. V was trimmed by 4 bases and J by 7 bases, leaving 14 bases between them. In germline, CDR1 is SNHLY, CDR2 FYNNEI. The CDR3 DNA reads as TGTGCCAGCAGTGTGACCCCTGGCGGTGAGCAGTACTTC. Amino acids: CASSVTPGGEQYF. The full variable domain, its missing parts supplied by reference TRBV2 and TRBJ2-7, is EPEVTQTPSHQVTQMGQEVILRCVPISNHLYFYWYRQILGQKVEFLVSFYNNEISEKSEIFDDQFSVERPDGSNFTLKIRSTKLEDSAMYFCASSVTPGGEQYFGPGTRLTVT.

In its sample, this clone was seen once. The rearrangement joins TRBV7-3 to TRBJ2-3, with 8 bases lining up with TRBD2. The CDR3 is 15 amino acids. Germline assignment: CDR1 SGHTA and CDR2 FQGTGA. J gave up 5 bases and V 0 bases, and 4 bases lay outside the gene matches. Here the CDR3 DNA reads TGTGCCAGCAGCTTAACTTCCGCGGGAGGAGATACGCAGTATTTT. Protein sequence: CASSLTSAGGDTQYF.

The chain joins TRBV5-6 to TRBJ2-5; TRBD2 aligns across 9 bases. Germline loops: CDR1 SGHDT, CDR2 YYEEEE. The V segment lost 3 bases and the J segment 3 bases; nucleotides outside the gene matches: 3. The CDR3 length is 14 residues. The CDR3 here is CASSSRLAEETQYF. CDR3 in DNA: TGTGCCAGCAGCTCCAGACTAGCGGAAGAGACCCAGTACTTC.

The chain recombines TRBV2 with TRBJ1-4, with 8 positions matching TRBD1. The CDR3 extends over 15 amino acids. CDR1 and CDR2 from the germline V gene are SNHLY and FYNNEI. Trimming removed 6 bases from V and 8 bases from J; junction bases left unmatched: 11. The CDR3: CASSSDRVRGEKLFF. The CDR3 nucleotides are TGTGCCAGCAGCTCGGACAGGGTCCGAGGGGAAAAACTGTTTTTT.

The V and J genes are TRBV4-1 and TRBJ1-1; D call uncertain. Trimming left V 0 bases short and J 4 bases short, with 9 bases between. This CDR3 is 14 amino acids long. The germline CDR1 and CDR2 sequences are MGHRA and YSYEKL. The CDR3: CASSQESRATEAFF. The CDR3 coding sequence is TGCGCCAGCAGCCAAGAAAGTAGGGCCACTGAAGCTTTCTTT.

CDR3 region: CASSLVLAGGDTQYF. The CDR3 region has the DNA TGTGCCAGCAGCTTGGTACTAGCGGGAGGAGATACGCAGTATTTT. This sequence joins TRBV5-4 and TRBJ2-3, with 12 bases matching TRBD2. J lost 5 bases, V lost 0 bases, and 1 base had no gene match. The CDR3 is made up of 15 amino acids. From germline, CDR1 is SGHNT and CDR2 YYREEE (reference sequence).

In DNA form, the CDR3 reads TGTGCCAGTCACAGGGTAGTTGGTCAGCCCCAGCATTTT. It specifies CASHRVVGQPQHF. This rearrangement joins TRBV19 to TRBJ1-5, with D possibly TRBD1 on 6 matching bases. This CDR3 is 13 amino acids long. The V end lost 8 bases, the J end lost 6 bases, and 14 bases lay between the germline ends. The germline gives CDR1 LNHDA, CDR2 SQIVND (reference sequence). Filled out from reference TRBV19 and TRBJ1-5, the complete variable domain reads DGGITQSPKYLFRKEGQNVTLSCEQNLNHDAMYWYRQDPGQGLRLIYYSQIVNDFQKGDIAEGYSVSREKKESFPLTVTSAQKNPTAFYLCASHRVVGQPQHFGDGTRLSIL.

V and J are TRBV6-1 and TRBJ2-7; D is unresolved. With 5 bases removed from V and 5 bases from J, the gap between germline ends came to 4 bases. CDR3 length: 10 residues. In germline, CDR1 is MNHNS, CDR2 SASEGT. CDR3 in DNA: TGTGCCAGCAGTCGGAACGAGCAGTACTTC. This sequence encodes CASSRNEQYF.